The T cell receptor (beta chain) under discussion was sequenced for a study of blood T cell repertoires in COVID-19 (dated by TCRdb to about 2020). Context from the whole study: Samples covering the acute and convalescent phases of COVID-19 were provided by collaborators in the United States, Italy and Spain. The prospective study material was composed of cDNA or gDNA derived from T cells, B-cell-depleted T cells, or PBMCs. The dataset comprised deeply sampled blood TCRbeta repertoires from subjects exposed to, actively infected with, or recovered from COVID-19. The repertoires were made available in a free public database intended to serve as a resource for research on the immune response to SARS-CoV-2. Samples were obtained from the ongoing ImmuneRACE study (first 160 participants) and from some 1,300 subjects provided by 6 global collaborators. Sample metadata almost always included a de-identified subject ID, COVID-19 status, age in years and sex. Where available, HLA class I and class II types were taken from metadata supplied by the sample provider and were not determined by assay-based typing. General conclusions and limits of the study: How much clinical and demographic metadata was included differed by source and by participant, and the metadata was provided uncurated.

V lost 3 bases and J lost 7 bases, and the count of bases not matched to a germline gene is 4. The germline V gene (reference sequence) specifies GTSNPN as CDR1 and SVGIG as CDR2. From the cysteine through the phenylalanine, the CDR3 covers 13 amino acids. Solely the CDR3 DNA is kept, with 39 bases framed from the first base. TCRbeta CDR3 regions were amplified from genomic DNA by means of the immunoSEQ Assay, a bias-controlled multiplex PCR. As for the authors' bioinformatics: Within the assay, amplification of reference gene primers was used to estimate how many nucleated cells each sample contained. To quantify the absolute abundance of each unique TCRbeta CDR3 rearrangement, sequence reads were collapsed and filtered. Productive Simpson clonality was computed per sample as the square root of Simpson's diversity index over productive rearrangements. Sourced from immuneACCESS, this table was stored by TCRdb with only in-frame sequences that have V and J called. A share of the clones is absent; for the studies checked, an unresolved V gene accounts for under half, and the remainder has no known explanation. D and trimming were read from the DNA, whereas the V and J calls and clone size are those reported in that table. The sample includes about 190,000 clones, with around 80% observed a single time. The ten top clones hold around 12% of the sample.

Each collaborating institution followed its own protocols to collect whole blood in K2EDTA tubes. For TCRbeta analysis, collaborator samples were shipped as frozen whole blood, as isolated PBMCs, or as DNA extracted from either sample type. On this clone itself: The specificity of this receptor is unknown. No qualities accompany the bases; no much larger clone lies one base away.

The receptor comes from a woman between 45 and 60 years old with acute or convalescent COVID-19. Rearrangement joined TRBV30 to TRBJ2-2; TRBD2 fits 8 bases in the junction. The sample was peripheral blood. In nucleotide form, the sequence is TGTGCCTGGAGAGCGGGGGTTATCGGGGAGCTGTTTTTT. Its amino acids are CAWRAGVIGELFF.